This record covers a single T cell receptor (beta chain). This sample was taken from a study of STAT5B mutations in CD4+ large granular lymphocyte leukemia. CDR3 length: 15 amino acids. Unmatched junction bases numbered 2, after V lost 3 bases and J lost 1 base. In germline, CDR1 is KGHSH, CDR2 LQKENI. The assay was immunoSEQ multiplex PCR, and TCRdb's table has in-frame clones only and misses some. The sample lists 34,000 or so clones, over 80% occurring once. The sequence came from a human donor in good health. Sequenced input: CD4+ T cells from blood buffy coats. This chain uses TRBV18 with TRBJ1-5; 8 positions match TRBD1. CDR3: CASSPQGASNQPQHF. CDR3 bases: TGTGCCAGCTCACCGCAGGGGGCGAGCAATCAGCCCCAGCATTTT.